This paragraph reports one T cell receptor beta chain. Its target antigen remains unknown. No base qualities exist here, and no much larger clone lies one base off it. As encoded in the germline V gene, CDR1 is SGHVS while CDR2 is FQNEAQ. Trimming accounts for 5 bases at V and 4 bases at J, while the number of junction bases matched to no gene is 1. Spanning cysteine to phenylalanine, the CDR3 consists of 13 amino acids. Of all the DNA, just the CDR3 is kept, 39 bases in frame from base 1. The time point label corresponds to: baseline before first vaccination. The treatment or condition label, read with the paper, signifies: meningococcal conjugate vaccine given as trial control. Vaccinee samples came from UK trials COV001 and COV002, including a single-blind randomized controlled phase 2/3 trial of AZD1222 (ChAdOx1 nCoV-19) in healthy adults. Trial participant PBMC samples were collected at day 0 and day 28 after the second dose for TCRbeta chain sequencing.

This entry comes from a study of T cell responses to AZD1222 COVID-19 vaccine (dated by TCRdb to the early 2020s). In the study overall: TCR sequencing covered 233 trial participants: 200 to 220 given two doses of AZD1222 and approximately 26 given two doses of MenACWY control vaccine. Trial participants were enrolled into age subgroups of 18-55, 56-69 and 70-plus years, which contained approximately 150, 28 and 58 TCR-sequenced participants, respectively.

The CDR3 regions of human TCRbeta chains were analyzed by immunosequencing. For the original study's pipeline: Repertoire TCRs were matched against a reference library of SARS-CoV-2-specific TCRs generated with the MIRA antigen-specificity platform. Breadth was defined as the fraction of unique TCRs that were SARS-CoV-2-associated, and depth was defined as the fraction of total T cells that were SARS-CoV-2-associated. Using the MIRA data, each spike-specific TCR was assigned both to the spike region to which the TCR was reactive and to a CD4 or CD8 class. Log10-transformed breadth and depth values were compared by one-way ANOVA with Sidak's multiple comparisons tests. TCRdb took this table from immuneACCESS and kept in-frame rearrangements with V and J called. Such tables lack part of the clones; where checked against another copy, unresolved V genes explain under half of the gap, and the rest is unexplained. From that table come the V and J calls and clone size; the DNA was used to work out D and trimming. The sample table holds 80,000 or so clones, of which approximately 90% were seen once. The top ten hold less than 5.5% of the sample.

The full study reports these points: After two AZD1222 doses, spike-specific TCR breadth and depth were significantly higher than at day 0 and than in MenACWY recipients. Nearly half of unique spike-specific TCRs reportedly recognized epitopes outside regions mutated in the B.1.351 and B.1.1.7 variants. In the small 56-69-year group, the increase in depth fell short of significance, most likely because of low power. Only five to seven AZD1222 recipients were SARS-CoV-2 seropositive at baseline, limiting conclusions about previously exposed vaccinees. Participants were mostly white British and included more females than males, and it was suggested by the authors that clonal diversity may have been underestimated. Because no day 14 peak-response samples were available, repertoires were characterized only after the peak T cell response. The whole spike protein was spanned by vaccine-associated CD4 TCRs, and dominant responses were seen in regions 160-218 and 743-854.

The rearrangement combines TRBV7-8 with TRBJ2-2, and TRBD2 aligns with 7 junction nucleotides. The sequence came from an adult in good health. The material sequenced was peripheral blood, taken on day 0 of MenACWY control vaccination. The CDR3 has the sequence CASSPGGTGELFF. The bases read TGTGCCAGCAGCCCGGGGGGCACCGGGGAGCTGTTTTTT.